Only a few counts were recorded for the clone carrying this T cell receptor (beta chain). Its antigen remains unknown. These data originate in a study of Graves' ophthalmopathy and Graves' hyperthyroidism. Study-wide findings and caveats: The study's model predicted ophthalmopathy progression at about 68% sensitivity and 72% to 75% specificity. Discriminating ophthalmopathy from stable hyperthyroidism, a 13-signature model attained a sensitivity of 85% to 90% and a specificity of roughly 81%. In blood, most expanded thyroid clonotypes above 0.001 frequency were also detected.

The authors enrolled newly diagnosed hyperthyroidism patients aged 18 to 65 with under 2 months' duration. The J segment lost 2 bases and the V segment lost 3 bases, leaving 2 bases of the junction unmatched. CDR1 is ENHRY, CDR2 SYGVKD, per germline. The CDR3 has 15 amino acids. The sequenced template was RNA, covering the TCR beta CDR3 region. HTBI primers primed a first-round RT-PCR, and a second-round multiplex PCR followed. TCRdb reprocessed the multiplex PCR reads with MiXCR, giving one entry per CDR3 protein. This sample has around 1,000,000 distinct CDR3 sequences; about 35% occur once, and the top ten carry approximately 10%.

The chain links TRBV10-3 to TRBJ2-7, with 12 bases fitting TRBD2. The source is an adult man with Graves' hyperthyroidism. Material for sequencing was peripheral blood or thyroid tissue (not recorded which). The DNA for the CDR3 is TGTGCCATCAGTGACAGACTAGCGGGAGCCTACGAGCAGTACTTC. It encodes CAISDRLAGAYEQYF.